Listed below are T cell receptor beta chains from one sample, sequenced in a study of T cell repertoires in cytomegalovirus infection. In TCRdb, the reads were re-called with MiXCR into one record per CDR3 protein. The profile shows 100,000 or so distinct CDR3 sequences, about 29% of them singletons. What these receptors recognize is not known. The sequencing here drew on CD8+ T cells from cultured PBMCs, taken from culture after CMV antigen stimulation. The receptors stem from a human donor in good health (CMV status not recorded). Some clones in this sample may be carry-over from other donors' samples. Each CDR3 is given with its conserved first and last residue. A D gene is named only where the DNA matches it firmly. The size entry is marked missing in some rows and otherwise reads once, few, many or a size class.

size	V	length	D	J	CDR3	DNA
-	TRBV6-5	13	-	TRBJ2-1	CASKAADYNEQFF	TGTGCCAGCAAAGCGGCGGACTACAATGAGCAGTTCTTC
-	TRBV14	16	TRBD1	TRBJ2-3	CASSTTGGVKQDTQYF	TGTGCCAGCAGCACTACAGGGGGCGTAAAGCAAGATACGCAGTATTTT
many	TRBV6-6	14	-	TRBJ1-5	CASSYPSGHEPQHF	TGTGCCAGCAGTTACCCGTCTGGGCATGAGCCCCAGCATTTT
-	TRBV19	14	TRBD1	TRBJ1-1	CASRDRGLDTEAFF	TGTGCCAGTAGAGACAGGGGGCTGGACACTGAAGCTTTCTTT
-	TRBV14	16	-	TRBJ2-1	CASSQEHLSPYNEQFF	TGTGCCAGCAGCCAAGAACATCTATCCCCCTACAATGAGCAGTTCTTC
-	TRBV5-1	14	TRBD1	TRBJ1-1	CASSWGQGNTEAFF	TGCGCCAGCAGCTGGGGACAGGGGAACACTGAAGCTTTCTTT
few	TRBV6-5	16	-	TRBJ2-7	CASSLSMDRVGDEQYF	TGTGCCAGCAGTCTATCGATGGACCGGGTTGGGGACGAGCAGTACTTC
-	TRBV27	12	-	TRBJ1-2	CASRTGGGGYTF	TGTGCCAGCAGGACCGGAGGCGGTGGCTACACCTTC
-	TRBV20-1	17	TRBD1	TRBJ1-1	CSARDPRGTGKRDEAFF	TGCAGTGCTAGAGATCCACGTGGGACAGGGAAGCGGGACGAAGCTTTCTTT
many	TRBV27	13	-	TRBJ2-7	CASSFGRNYEQYF	TGTGCCAGCAGTTTCGGCAGAAACTACGAGCAGTACTTC
-	TRBV7-6	14	-	TRBJ1-1	CASSLTGSNTEASF	TGTGCCAGCAGCTTAACGGGAAGCAACACTGAAGCTTCCTTT
many	TRBV29-1	14	-	TRBJ1-2	CSTEGGTANYGYTF	TGCAGCACTGAGGGGGGAACCGCTAACTATGGCTACACCTTC